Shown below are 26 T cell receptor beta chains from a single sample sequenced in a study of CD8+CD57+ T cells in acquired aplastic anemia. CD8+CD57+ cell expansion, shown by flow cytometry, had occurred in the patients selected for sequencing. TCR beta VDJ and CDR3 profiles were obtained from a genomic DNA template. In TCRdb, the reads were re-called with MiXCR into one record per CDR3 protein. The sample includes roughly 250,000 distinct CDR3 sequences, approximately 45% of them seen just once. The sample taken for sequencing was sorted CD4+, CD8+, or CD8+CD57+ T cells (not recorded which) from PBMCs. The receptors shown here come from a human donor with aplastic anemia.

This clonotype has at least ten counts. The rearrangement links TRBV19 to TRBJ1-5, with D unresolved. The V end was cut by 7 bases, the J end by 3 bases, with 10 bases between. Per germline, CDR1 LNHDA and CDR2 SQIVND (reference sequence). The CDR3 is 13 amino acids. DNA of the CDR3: TGTGCCAGTACTGAGGCAGTCAATCAGCCCCAGCATTTT. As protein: CASTEAVNQPQHF.

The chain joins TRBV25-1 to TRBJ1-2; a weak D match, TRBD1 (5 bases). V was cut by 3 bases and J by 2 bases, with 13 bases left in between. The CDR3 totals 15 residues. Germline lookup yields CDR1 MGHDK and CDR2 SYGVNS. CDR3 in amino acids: CASSETAQGNYGYTF. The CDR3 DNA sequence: TGTGCCAGCAGTGAGACAGCCCAGGGAAACTATGGCTACACCTTC.

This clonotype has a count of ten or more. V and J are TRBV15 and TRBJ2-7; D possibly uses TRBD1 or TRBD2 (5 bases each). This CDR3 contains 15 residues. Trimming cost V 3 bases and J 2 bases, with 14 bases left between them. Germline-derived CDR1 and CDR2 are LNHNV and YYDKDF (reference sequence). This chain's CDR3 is CATSSDPGLPYEQYF. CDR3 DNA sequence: TGTGCCACCAGCAGCGACCCGGGGCTACCCTACGAGCAGTACTTC.

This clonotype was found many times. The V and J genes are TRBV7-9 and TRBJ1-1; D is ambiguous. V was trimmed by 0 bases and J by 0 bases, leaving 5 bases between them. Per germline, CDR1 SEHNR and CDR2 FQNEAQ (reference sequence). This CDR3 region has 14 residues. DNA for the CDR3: TGTGCCAGCAGCTTAGCGGGAATGAACACTGAAGCTTTCTTT. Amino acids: CASSLAGMNTEAFF. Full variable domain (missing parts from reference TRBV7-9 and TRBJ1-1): DTGVSQNPRHKITKRGQNVTFRCDPISEHNRLYWYRQTLGQGPEFLTYFQNEAQLEKSRLLSDRFSAERPKGSFSTLEIQRTEQGDSAMYLCASSLAGMNTEAFFGQGTRLTVV.

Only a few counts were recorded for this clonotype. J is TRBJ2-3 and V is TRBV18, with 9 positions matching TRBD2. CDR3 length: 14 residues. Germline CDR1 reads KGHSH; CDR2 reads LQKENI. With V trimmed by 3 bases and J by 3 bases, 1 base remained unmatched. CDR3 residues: CASSPGLATDTQYF. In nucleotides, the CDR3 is TGTGCCAGCTCACCGGGACTAGCAACAGATACGCAGTATTTT.

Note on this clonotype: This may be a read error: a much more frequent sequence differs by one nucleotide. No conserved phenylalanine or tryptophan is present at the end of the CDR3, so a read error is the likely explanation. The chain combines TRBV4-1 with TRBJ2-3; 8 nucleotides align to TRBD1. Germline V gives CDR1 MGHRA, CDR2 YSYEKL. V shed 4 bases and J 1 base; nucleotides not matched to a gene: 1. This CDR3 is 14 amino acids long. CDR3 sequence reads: CASSPGQGTDTQYL. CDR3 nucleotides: TGCGCCAGCAGCCCGGGACAGGGCACAGATACGCAGTATCTT.

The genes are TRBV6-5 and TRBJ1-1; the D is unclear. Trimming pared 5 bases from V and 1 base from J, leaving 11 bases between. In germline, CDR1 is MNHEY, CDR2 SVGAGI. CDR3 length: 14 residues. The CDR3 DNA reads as TGTGCCAGCAGTCTACTCGGATCGAACACTGAAGCTTTCTTT. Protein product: CASSLLGSNTEAFF.

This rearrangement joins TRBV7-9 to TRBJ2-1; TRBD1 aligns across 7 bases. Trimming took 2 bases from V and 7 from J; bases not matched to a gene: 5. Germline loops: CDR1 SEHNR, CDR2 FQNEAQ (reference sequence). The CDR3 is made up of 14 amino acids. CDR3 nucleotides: TGTGCCAGCAGCTTATCGACAGGGCGGAATGAGCAGTTCTTC. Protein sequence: CASSLSTGRNEQFF.

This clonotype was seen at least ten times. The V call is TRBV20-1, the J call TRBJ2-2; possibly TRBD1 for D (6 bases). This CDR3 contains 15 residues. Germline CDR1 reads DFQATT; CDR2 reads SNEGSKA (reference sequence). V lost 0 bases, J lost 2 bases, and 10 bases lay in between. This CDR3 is CSARDLRGNTGELFF. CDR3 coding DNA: TGCAGTGCTAGAGATCTCAGGGGAAACACCGGGGAGCTGTTTTTT.

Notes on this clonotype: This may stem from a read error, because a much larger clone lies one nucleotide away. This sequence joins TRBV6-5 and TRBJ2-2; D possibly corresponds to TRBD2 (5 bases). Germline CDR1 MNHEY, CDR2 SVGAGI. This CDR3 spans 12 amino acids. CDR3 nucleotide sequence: TGTGCCAGCAGTTCCATGGCCGGGGTGCTGTTTTTT. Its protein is CASSSMAGVLFF.

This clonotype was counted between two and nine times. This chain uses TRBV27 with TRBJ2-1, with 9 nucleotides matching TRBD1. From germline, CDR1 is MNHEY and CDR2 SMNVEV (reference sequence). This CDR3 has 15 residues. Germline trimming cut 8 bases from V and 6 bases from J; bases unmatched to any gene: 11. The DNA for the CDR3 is TGTGCCAGCGGGGCGACGGGACAGGGAATCAATGAGCAGTTCTTC. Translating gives CASGATGQGINEQFF.

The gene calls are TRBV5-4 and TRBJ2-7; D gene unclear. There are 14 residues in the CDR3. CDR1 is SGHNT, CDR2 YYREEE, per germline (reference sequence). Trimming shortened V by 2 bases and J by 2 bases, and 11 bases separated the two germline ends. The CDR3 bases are TGTGCCAGCAGCTTTGGTACAGTGGCCTACGAGCAGTACTTC. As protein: CASSFGTVAYEQYF.

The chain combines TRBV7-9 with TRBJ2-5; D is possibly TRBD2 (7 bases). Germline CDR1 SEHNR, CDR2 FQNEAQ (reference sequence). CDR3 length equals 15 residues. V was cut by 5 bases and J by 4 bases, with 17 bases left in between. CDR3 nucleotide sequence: TGTGCCAGCAGCCCATCGACGGGGGGCAGAGAGACCCAGTACTTC. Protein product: CASSPSTGGRETQYF.

Written as DNA, the CDR3 is TGTGCCAGCAGTTTAGTATCGACTAGCGGGGATACGCAGTATTTT. Protein product: CASSLVSTSGDTQYF. V gene TRBV28 combines with J gene TRBJ2-3; 10 nucleotides match TRBD2. The CDR3 runs 15 residues. Germline-derived CDR1 and CDR2 are MDHEN and SYDVKM. Trimming took 2 bases from V and 6 from J; bases not matched to a gene: 5. Together with reference TRBV28 and TRBJ2-3, the CDR3 gives the full variable domain: DVKVTQSSRYLVKRTGEKVFLECVQDMDHENMFWYRQDPGLGLRLIYFSYDVKMKEKGDIPEGYSVSREKKERFSLILESASTNQTSMYLCASSLVSTSGDTQYFGPGTRLTVL.

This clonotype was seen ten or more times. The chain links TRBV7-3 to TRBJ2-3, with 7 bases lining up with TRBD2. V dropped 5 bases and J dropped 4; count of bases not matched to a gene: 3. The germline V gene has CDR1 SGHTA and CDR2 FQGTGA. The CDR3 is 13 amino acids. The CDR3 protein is CASSILAADTQYF. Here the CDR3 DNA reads TGTGCCAGCAGCATCCTAGCGGCAGATACGCAGTATTTT.

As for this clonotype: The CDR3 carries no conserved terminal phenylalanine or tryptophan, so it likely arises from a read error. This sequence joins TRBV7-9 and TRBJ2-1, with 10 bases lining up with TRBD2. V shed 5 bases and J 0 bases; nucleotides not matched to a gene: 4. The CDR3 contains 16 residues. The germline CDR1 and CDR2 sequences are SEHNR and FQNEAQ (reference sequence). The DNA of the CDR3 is TGTGCCAGCAGCATAAGCGGGGGGGGCTCCTACAATGAGCAGTTCTCC. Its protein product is CASSISGGGSYNEQFS.

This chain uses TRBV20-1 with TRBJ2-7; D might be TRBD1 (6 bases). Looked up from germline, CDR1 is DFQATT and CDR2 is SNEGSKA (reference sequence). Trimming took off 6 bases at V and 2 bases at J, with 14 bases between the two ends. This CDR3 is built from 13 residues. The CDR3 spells CSAKNRVAYEQYF. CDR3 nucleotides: TGCAGTGCGAAAAACAGGGTCGCCTACGAGCAGTACTTC.

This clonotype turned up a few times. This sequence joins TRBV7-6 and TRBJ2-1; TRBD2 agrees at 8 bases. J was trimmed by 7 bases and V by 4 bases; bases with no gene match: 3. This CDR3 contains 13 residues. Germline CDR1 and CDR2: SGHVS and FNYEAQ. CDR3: CASSSIAGNEQFF. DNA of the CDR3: TGTGCCAGCAGCTCAATAGCGGGAAATGAGCAGTTCTTC.

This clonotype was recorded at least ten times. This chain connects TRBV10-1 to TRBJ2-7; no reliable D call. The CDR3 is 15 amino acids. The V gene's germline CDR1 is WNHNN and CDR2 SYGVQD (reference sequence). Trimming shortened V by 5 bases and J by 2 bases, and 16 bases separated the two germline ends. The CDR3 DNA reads TGCGCCAGCAGTAATCTTCGGTCGGATGCCTACGAGCAGTACTTC. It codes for CASSNLRSDAYEQYF.

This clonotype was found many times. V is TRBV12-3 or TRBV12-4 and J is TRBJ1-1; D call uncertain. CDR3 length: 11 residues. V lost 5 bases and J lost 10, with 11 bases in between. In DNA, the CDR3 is TGTGCCAGCAGTGAAGGACTTGGAGCTTTCTTT. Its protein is CASSEGLGAFF.

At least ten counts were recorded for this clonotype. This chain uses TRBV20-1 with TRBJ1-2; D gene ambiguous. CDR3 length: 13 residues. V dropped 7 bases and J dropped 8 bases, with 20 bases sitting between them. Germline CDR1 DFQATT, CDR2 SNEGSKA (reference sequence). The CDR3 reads CSVPDRVSYGYTF. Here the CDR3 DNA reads TGCAGTGTTCCGGACCGGGTCAGCTACGGCTACACCTTC.

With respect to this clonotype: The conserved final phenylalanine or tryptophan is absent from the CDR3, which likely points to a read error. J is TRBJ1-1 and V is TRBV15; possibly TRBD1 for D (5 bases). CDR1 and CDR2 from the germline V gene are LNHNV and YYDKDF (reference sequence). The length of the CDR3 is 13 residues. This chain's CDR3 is CAASRDLNTEAFS. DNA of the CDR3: TGTGCCGCCAGCAGGGACTTGAACACTGAAGCTTTCTCT.

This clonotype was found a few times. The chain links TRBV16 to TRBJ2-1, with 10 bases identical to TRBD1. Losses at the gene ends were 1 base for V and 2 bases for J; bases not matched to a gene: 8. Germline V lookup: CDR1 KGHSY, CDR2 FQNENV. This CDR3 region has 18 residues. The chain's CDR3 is CASSQWTGGLIPYNEQFF. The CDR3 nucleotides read TGTGCCAGCAGCCAATGGACAGGGGGTCTCATCCCCTACAATGAGCAGTTCTTC.

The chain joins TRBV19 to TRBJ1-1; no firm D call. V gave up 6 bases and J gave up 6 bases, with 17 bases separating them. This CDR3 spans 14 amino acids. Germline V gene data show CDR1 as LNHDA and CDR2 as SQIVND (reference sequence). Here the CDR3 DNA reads TGTGCCAGTAGGATCGGTATGCCCCCCGCTGAAGCTTTCTTT. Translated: CASRIGMPPAEAFF.

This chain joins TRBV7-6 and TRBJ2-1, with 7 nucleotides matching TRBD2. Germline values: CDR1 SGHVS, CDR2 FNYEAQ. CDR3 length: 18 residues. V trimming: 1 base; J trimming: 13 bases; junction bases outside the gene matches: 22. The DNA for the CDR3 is TGTGCCAGCAGCTTAGAGGCTAGCGGTAAGCGCACCCAAGTGACCCAGTTCTTC. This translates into CASSLEASGKRTQVTQFF.

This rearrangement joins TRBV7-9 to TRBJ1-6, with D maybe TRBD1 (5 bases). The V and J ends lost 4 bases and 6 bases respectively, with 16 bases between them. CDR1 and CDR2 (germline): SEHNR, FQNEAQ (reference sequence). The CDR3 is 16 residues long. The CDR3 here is CASSSRESGINSPLHF. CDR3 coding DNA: TGTGCCAGCAGCTCCAGGGAGTCAGGGATTAATTCACCCCTCCACTTT.